This T cell receptor beta chain was observed in a study of vaccination effects on CD4 cells after COVID-19 (dated by TCRdb to between 2020 and 2023). A note on the overall study: Two doses of either the BNT162b2 or the mRNA-1273 mRNA SARS-CoV-2 vaccine were administered to participants. The study compared SARS-CoV-2 spike-specific CD4+ TCR repertoires before and after mRNA vaccination in COVID-19 convalescent patients and infection-naive vaccine recipients. A total of more than 8 COVID-19 convalescent patients and a handful of SARS-CoV-2-naive healthy vaccine recipients were included in the full study. Cultures from other donors in the study were sequenced with the Oncomine TCR Beta short-read assay on an Illumina iSeq 100. The investigation overall reported the following: Among healthy vaccine recipients, nearly all vaccine-induced clones were SARS-CoV-2 mono-reactive, and only 1 of 255 was cross-reactive with common cold coronaviruses. Clones induced by infection and clones induced by vaccination both contracted markedly at late timepoints after vaccination, which fits with T cell responses waning over time. The study was limited by a small number of convalescent patients and lacked early post-infection timepoints.

In the ViraFEST assay, PBMC were stimulated with viral peptide pools, and TCR sequencing was then used to find antigen-specific CD4+ T cell clonotypes based on their expansion. After less than eleven days of culture, CD4+ T cells were isolated with the EasySep CD4+ T cell isolation kit. The absence of prior SARS-CoV-2 infection in healthy vaccine recipients was confirmed by negative nucleocapsid antibodies before and after vaccination. Two million PBMC per well were cultured in IMDM with 5% human AB serum, 10 IU/ml IL-2 and gentamicin, plus 10 ug/ml peptides. On days 3 and 7, half of the culture medium was replaced with fresh IL-2-containing medium. Each peptide stimulation condition was cultured in triplicate wells unless otherwise noted. Using Ficoll-Paque Plus gradient centrifugation, PBMC were separated from whole blood and then either used fresh or cryopreserved at -140C. Overlapping peptide pools spanned the spike proteins of SARS-CoV-2 and the common cold coronaviruses HCoV-NL63, HCoV-OC43 and HCoV-229E. The QIAamp micro DNA kit was used to extract genomic DNA from the cultured CD4+ T cells.

Libraries were made using the immunoSEQ multiplex PCR assay. DNA from the cultured, isolated CD4+ T cells was subjected to TCR beta CDR3 sequencing. The original methods were these. Non-productive TCR sequences were removed and reads were trimmed to the CDR3 region, keeping CDR3s of at least 7 amino acids. Antigen-specific clonotypes were identified with the MANAFEST web app by comparing expansion in peptide wells against reference cultures. To be called positive, a clone needed expansion at FDR<0.05 compared with the reference and with all other wells, an odds ratio greater than 5, and a frequency greater than 0.1% in two replicate wells. Cross-reactive clonotypes were defined as significantly expanded in SARS-CoV-2 spike wells and in at least one common cold coronavirus spike condition. Using the stringdist R package, CDR3 similarity was measured by Levenshtein distance, and unrooted trees were constructed with ape in R 3.6.1. Drawn from immuneACCESS, this table holds only the in-frame rearrangements with V and J called that TCRdb kept. Clones are partly lost; checked studies trace under half to an unresolved V gene and leave the rest unexplained. Clone size and the V and J calls come from that table; the DNA yielded D and trimming. Across this sample there are more than 30,000 clones, with roughly two thirds seen only once. The ten largest clones take up 25% to 30% of the sample.

For this clone: Which antigen it targets is not known. Base qualities are not provided; no much larger clone lies one nucleotide away.

The sequence was obtained from a human donor who received a COVID-19 vaccine. The material was CD4+ T cells from PBMCs cultured with HCoV-229E spike peptides, obtained before COVID-19 vaccination. The sample's cell subset or site label, decoded: HCoV-229E spike overlapping peptide pool stimulation.

In nucleotide form, the sequence is TGTGCCAGTAGTGAAGGTATCCTCCGTGTGTCTGGCTACACCTTC. This encodes CASSEGILRVSGYTF. The V and J genes are TRBV19 and TRBJ1-2, with the D gene too uncertain to name. V is pared back by 5 bases and J by 7 bases, with 20 bases lying between the germline termini. The CDR3 sequence holds 15 residues, the cysteine and phenylalanine included. Kept here is only the CDR3 DNA, which spans 45 bases and is read in frame from base 1. CDR1 and CDR2 are drawn from the germline V gene (reference sequence): LNHDA, SQIVND. Reference TRBV19 and TRBJ1-2 proteins supply the regions before and after the CDR3; the full variable domain is: DGGITQSPKYLFRKEGQNVTLSCEQNLNHDAMYWYRQDPGQGLRLIYYSQIVNDFQKGDIAEGYSVSREKKESFPLTVTSAQKNPTAFYLCASSEGILRVSGYTFGSGTRLTVV.